This is a list of T cell receptor beta chains from one sample in a study of blood T cell repertoires in COVID-19. Assay: immunoSEQ multiplex PCR; the TCRdb copy retains only in-frame clones and omits some. Here the sample spans roughly 300,000 clones, roughly 86% being singletons. Sequences were obtained from peripheral blood. Every receptor here comes from a woman in her fifties or sixties who had recovered from COVID-19. Each CDR3 is given with its conserved first and last residue. The order of the fields is V gene, J gene, D gene, CDR3 protein. A D gene is named only where the DNA matches it firmly.

V: TRBV18; J: TRBJ2-5; D: NA; CDR3: CASSPSDRPRWETQYF
V: TRBV4-3; J: TRBJ1-4; D: TRBD1; CDR3: CASSVYRGREEKLFF
V: TRBV6-5; J: TRBJ2-3; D: NA; CDR3: CASTPVTGNTDTQYF
V: TRBV6-2/TRBV6-3; J: TRBJ2-1; D: TRBD2; CDR3: CASSYSPLKASGIRNEQFF
V: TRBV5-1; J: TRBJ1-2; D: NA; CDR3: CASSLDREIGGYTF
V: TRBV19; J: TRBJ2-2; D: NA; CDR3: CASRGLGTGELFF
V: TRBV3-1/TRBV3-2; J: TRBJ1-1; D: NA; CDR3: CASSQAYTRNTEAFF
V: TRBV6-4; J: TRBJ2-1; D: TRBD2; CDR3: CASSDSPSGVYNEQFF
V: TRBV7-7; J: TRBJ2-1; D: TRBD1; CDR3: CASSFSTGGTDNEQFF
V: TRBV3-1/TRBV3-2; J: TRBJ2-7; D: TRBD2; CDR3: CASSQGSSGRARYEQYF
V: TRBV30; J: TRBJ1-5; D: TRBD1; CDR3: CAWSYRTGYYSNQPQHF
V: TRBV5-1; J: TRBJ2-1; D: TRBD2; CDR3: CASSLTSGNEQFF
V: TRBV6-5; J: TRBJ2-5; D: TRBD1; CDR3: CASAGTGETQYF
V: TRBV2; J: TRBJ2-1; D: TRBD2; CDR3: CASRIGGGSYNEQFF
V: TRBV9; J: TRBJ2-7; D: NA; CDR3: CASSQQGSPYEQYF
V: TRBV5-1; J: TRBJ2-3; D: TRBD2; CDR3: CASSLARLAGGSDTQYF
V: TRBV15; J: TRBJ1-1; D: NA; CDR3: CATSRRLGGTEAFF
V: TRBV2; J: TRBJ2-5; D: NA; CDR3: CASSVTLQETQYF
V: TRBV9; J: TRBJ1-2; D: NA; CDR3: CASSVVGDIRYGYTF
V: TRBV7-2; J: TRBJ1-2; D: NA; CDR3: CASSSQRVGYGYTF
V: TRBV27; J: TRBJ2-7; D: TRBD2; CDR3: CASSYIGTSSYEQYF
V: TRBV15; J: TRBJ2-5; D: TRBD1; CDR3: CATRDRGLETQYF
V: TRBV5-1; J: TRBJ2-7; D: TRBD1; CDR3: CASSWGQGANEQYF
V: TRBV5-1; J: TRBJ2-7; D: TRBD1; CDR3: CASSLGTGPYEQYF
V: TRBV6-4; J: TRBJ1-1; D: TRBD1; CDR3: CASSRLTLSGTGGTAFF
V: TRBV19; J: TRBJ2-7; D: NA; CDR3: CASSPDSYEQYF
V: TRBV18; J: TRBJ2-3; D: NA; CDR3: CASSGELPDTQYF
V: TRBV7-4; J: TRBJ2-7; D: NA; CDR3: CASNPIRGGLTSYEQYF
V: TRBV18; J: TRBJ1-6; D: NA; CDR3: CASSPMSENSPLHF
V: TRBV27; J: TRBJ2-2; D: TRBD1; CDR3: CASRDRVTGELFF
V: TRBV2; J: TRBJ2-5; D: NA; CDR3: CASKGGETQYF
V: TRBV11-2; J: TRBJ2-1; D: NA; CDR3: CASSLEIRSYNEQFF
V: TRBV7-2; J: TRBJ2-7; D: NA; CDR3: CASSLDSGLDYEQYF
V: TRBV2; J: TRBJ2-2; D: NA; CDR3: CASSAITVAAGELFF
V: TRBV3-1/TRBV3-2; J: TRBJ1-1; D: NA; CDR3: CASSQKRGGGRNTEAFF
V: TRBV9; J: TRBJ2-1; D: TRBD2; CDR3: CASSPREGSYNEQFF
V: TRBV5-1; J: TRBJ1-3; D: NA; CDR3: CASSLVGGAYGNTIYF